The entry that follows covers one T cell receptor beta chain sequence. The sample is drawn from a study of blood T cell repertoires in COVID-19. As originally analysed: Researchers report that nucleated cell counts were estimated from reference gene primer amplification. The repertoire was sequenced with immunoSEQ multiplex PCR; TCRdb's copy has only in-frame clones and lacks some. From that table come the V and J calls and clone size; the DNA was used to work out D and trimming. There are 150,000 to 180,000 clones in the sample; roughly 80% occur only once, and 29% lies in the top ten. The V gene lost 2 bases and the J gene lost 5 bases, with 12 bases spanning the gap. Germline CDR1 SGHVS, CDR2 FNYEAQ. The CDR3 sequence is 15 residues long.

The chain employs TRBV7-6 and TRBJ1-4; no clear D. The clonotype originates from a woman aged 55-69 years with acute or convalescent COVID-19. Source material: peripheral blood. The CDR3 region is CASSLYGVGNEKLFF. DNA of the CDR3: TGTGCCAGCAGCTTATACGGGGTGGGGAATGAAAAACTGTTTTTT.